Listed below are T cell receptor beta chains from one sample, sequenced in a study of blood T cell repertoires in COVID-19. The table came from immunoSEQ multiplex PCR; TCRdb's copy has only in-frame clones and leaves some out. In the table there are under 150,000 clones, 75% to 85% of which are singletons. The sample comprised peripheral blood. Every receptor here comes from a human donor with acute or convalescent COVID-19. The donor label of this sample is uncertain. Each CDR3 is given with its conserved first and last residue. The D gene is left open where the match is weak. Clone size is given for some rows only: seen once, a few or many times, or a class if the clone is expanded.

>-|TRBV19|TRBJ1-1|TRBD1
TGTGCCAGTAGCCCATTGACAGGGGGCGACACTGAAGCTTTCTTT
CASSPLTGGDTEAFF
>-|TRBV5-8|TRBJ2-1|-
TGTGCCAGCAGCTGGGGGGGGCAGGGGAATGAGCAGTTCTTC
CASSWGGQGNEQFF
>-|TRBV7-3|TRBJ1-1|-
TGTGCCAGCAGCTTAAGCCAGGGGCCTAACACTGAAGCTTTCTTT
CASSLSQGPNTEAFF
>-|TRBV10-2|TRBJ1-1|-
TGCGCCAGCAGTGACAGGATAATGAACACTGAAGCTTTCTTT
CASSDRIMNTEAFF
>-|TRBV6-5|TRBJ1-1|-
TGTGCCAGCAGCGGACAGCCGAACACTGAAGCTTTCTTT
CASSGQPNTEAFF
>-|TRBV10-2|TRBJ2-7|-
TGCGCCAGCAGTGACCCGACGACCGGAGGGCAGTACTTC
CASSDPTTGGQYF
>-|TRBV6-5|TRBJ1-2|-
TGTGCCAGCGGAGGGCAGGGCCCATCGGACTATGGCTACACCTTC
CASGGQGPSDYGYTF
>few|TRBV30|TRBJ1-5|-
TGTGCCTGGAGTGTACAGAGCAATCAGCCCCAGCATTTT
CAWSVQSNQPQHF
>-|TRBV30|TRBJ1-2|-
TGTGCCTGGAGTGGTCTTTATGGCTACACCTTC
CAWSGLYGYTF
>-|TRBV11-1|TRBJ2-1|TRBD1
TGTGCCAGCAGGCTGACCGGGACAGGGTCCTACAATGAGCAGTTCTTC
CASRLTGTGSYNEQFF
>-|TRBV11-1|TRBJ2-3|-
TGTGCCAGCAGCTTGGCGGTCCTTAGCACAGATACGCAGTATTTT
CASSLAVLSTDTQYF
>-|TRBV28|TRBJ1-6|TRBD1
TGTGCCAGCAGTTTAGAGGGGGCGGGTTCACCCCTCCACTTT
CASSLEGAGSPLHF
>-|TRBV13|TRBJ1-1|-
TGTGCCAGCAGCCTCGGGAGCAACCGAAGGAACACTGAAGCTTTCTTT
CASSLGSNRRNTEAFF
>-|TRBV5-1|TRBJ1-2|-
TGCGCCAGCAGTAGGGGAACTTCAAGGGATGGCTACACCTTC
CASSRGTSRDGYTF
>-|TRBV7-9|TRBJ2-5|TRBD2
TGTGCCAGCAGCAGACTAGCGGCGGGGCGGGAGACCCAGTACTTC
CASSRLAAGRETQYF
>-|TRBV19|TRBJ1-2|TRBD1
TGTGCCAGTAGTCTCTCCGGGACAGGGGATGGCTACACCTTC
CASSLSGTGDGYTF
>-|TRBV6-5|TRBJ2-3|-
TGTGCCAGTCGGCGGGGTATAGGGGCAGATACGCAGTATTTT
CASRRGIGADTQYF
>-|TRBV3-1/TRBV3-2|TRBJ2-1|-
TGTGCCAGCAGCCCCGGGACTCCCTACAATGAGCAGTTCTTC
CASSPGTPYNEQFF
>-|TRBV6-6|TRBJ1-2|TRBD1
TGTGCCAGCAGTTACGACAGGGGGCATGGCTACACCTTC
CASSYDRGHGYTF
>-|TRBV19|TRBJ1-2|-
TGTGCCAGTAGTGTTGCAGCGAACTATGGCTACACCTTC
CASSVAANYGYTF
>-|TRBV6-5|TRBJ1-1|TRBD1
TGTGCCAGCAGTCGACAGGGGCAGATCACTGAAGCTTTCTTT
CASSRQGQITEAFF
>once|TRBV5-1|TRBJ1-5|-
TGCGCCAGCAGTTTAACAGGGAACAATCAGCCCCAGCATTTT
CASSLTGNNQPQHF
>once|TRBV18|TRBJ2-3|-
TGTGCCAGCTCCTCTTCGACAGGTTCTAGCACAGATACGCAGTATTTT
CASSSSTGSSTDTQYF
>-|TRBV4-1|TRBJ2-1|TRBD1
TGCGCCAGCAGCCAATCTCCGGGACAGGCATCCTACAATGAGCAGTTCTTC
CASSQSPGQASYNEQFF
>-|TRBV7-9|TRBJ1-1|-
TGTGCCAGCAGCTTAGCCGAGATGAACACTGAAGCTTTCTTT
CASSLAEMNTEAFF
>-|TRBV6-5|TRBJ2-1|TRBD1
TGTGCCAGCAGTTCTTGGACAGGTATCAATGAGCAGTTCTTC
CASSSWTGINEQFF
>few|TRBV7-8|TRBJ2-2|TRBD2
TGTGCCAGCAGCTTAGGTAGCGGGGGGTCCACCGGGGAGCTGTTTTTT
CASSLGSGGSTGELFF
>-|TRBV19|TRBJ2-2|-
TGTGCCAGTAGTATAGGCAGTACCGGGGAGCTGTTTTTT
CASSIGSTGELFF
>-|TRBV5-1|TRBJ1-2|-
TGCGCCAGCAGCCGGGACAACGATGGGGGCTACACCTTC
CASSRDNDGGYTF
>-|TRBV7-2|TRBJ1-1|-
TGTGCCAGCACCGGACACCACACTGAAGCTTTCTTT
CASTGHHTEAFF
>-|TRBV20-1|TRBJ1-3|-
TGCAGTGCTAGTCCCCCCGGGGGTCACTCTGAGGGAAACACCATATATTTT
CSASPPGGHSEGNTIYF
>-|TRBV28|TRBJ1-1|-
TGTGCCAGCAGTTTAAGGGACAAAATGAACACTGAAGCTTTCTTT
CASSLRDKMNTEAFF
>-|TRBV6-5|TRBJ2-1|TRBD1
TGTGCCAGCAGACCGGGACAGGGATACAATGAGCAGTTCTTC
CASRPGQGYNEQFF
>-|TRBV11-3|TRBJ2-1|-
TGTGCCAGCAGCTTAGACAGCTACAATGAGCAGTTCTTC
CASSLDSYNEQFF
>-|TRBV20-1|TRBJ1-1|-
TGCAATTACTTTGGCCCGGGGTTTGCTTTCTTT
CNYFGPGFAFF
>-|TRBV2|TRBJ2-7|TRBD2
TGTGCCAGCAGTGGACTAGCGCCGCGCCTCTACGAGCAGTACTTC
CASSGLAPRLYEQYF
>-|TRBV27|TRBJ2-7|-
TGTGCCAGCAGCGCCTCCAGGGGCCCCTACGAGCAGTACTTC
CASSASRGPYEQYF
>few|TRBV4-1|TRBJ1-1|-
TGCGCCAGCAGCCCCCGAGAGGGTGGATACACTGAAGCTTTCTTT
CASSPREGGYTEAFF
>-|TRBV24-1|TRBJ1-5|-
TGTGCCACCATGGAGGGGCCCTCTCAGCCCCAGCATTTT
CATMEGPSQPQHF
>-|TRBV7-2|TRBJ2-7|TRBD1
TGTGCCAGCAGCTTGTCCGGGACAGGGGGGGAGCAGTACTTC
CASSLSGTGGEQYF
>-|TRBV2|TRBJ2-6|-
TGTGCCAGCAGCACAGGGATCTCTGGGGCCAACGTCCTGACTTTC
CASSTGISGANVLTF
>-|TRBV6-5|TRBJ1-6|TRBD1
TGTGCCAGCAGTTTGGGACAGGGTAGGAGTAATTCACCCCTCCACTTT
CASSLGQGRSNSPLHF
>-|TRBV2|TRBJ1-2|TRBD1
TGTGCCAGTCAGGGACAGGGAATCTATGGCTACACCTTC
CASQGQGIYGYTF
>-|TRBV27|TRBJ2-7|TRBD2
TGTGCCAGCAGTTTAAGCGGGGCGGGATACGAGCAGTACTTC
CASSLSGAGYEQYF
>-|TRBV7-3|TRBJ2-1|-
TGTGCCAGCAGCAATCCGGGGGTCAATGAGCAGTTCTTC
CASSNPGVNEQFF
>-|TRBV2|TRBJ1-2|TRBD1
TGTGCCAGCAGTCCTGACAGGGAACTTGGCTACACCTTC
CASSPDRELGYTF
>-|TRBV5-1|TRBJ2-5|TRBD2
TGCGCCAGCAGCTTGAACCCAGCGGGGGGAGAGACCCAGTACTTC
CASSLNPAGGETQYF
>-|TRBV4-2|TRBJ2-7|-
TGTGCCAGCAGCCAAGATGGCGGCACTGCCCCATGGGACGAGCAGTACTTC
CASSQDGGTAPWDEQYF
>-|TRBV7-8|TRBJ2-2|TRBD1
TGTGCCAGCAGCTTACCGGGACAGGGCTGGAACACCGGGGAGCTGTTTTTT
CASSLPGQGWNTGELFF
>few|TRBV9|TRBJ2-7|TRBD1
TGTGCCAGCAGCCTAGGACAGGGGGCCTACGAGCAGTACTTC
CASSLGQGAYEQYF
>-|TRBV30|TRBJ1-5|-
TGTGCCTGGAGTAACAGGGGCAATCAGCCCCAGCATTTT
CAWSNRGNQPQHF
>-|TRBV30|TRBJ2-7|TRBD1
TGTGCCTGGAGTGTAATGACAGGGGGCAACGAGCAGTACTTC
CAWSVMTGGNEQYF
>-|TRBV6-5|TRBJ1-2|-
TGTGCCAGCAGATCAGACAGCGTCTATGGCTACACCTTC
CASRSDSVYGYTF
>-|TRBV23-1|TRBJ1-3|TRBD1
TGCGCCAGCAGCCCCGACAGGGGAGAAATGAACACCATATATTTT
CASSPDRGEMNTIYF
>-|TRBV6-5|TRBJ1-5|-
TGTGCCAGCAGTACCGAACCGGGTAATCAGCCCCAGCATTTT
CASSTEPGNQPQHF
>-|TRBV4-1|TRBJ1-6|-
TGCGCCAGCAGCCACCGCTCGAGTGCCGATTCACCCCTCCACTTT
CASSHRSSADSPLHF
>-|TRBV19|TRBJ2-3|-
TGTGCCAGTAGTTCATTTCAGACAGATACGCAGTATTTT
CASSSFQTDTQYF
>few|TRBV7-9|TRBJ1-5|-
TGTGCCAGCAGCTCCTCTAGCAATCAGCCCCAGCATTTT
CASSSSSNQPQHF
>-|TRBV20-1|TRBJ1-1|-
TGCAGTGTTCCGTCTAACACTGAAGCTTTCTTT
CSVPSNTEAFF